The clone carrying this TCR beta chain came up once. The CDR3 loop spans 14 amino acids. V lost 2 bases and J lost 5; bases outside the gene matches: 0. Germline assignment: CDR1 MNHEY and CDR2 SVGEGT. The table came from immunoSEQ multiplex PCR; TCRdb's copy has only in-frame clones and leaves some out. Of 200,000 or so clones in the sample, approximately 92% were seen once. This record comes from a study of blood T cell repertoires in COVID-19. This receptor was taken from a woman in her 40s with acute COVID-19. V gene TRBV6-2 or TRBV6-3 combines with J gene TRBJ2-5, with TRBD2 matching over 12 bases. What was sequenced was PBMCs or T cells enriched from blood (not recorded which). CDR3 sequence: CASSYTSGGETQYF. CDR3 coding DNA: TGTGCCAGCAGTTACACTAGCGGGGGGGAGACCCAGTACTTC.